Below, 26 T cell receptor beta chains from the same sample are listed, as sequenced in a study of cytomegalovirus exposure and HLA in healthy donors. The primer mix had 60 Vbeta and 13 Jbeta primers. Sequencing used immunoSEQ multiplex PCR; TCRdb keeps in-frame clones, though not all of them. The table records 200,000 to 250,000 clones, roughly 80% of them present only once. Sequenced sample: PBMCs. These receptors all come from a male donor in good health and CMV-seronegative.

The chain joins TRBV4-1 to TRBJ1-1; D gene ambiguous. The CDR3 runs 17 residues. The V end lost 0 bases, the J end lost 1 base, and 15 bases lay between the germline ends. CDR1 MGHRA and CDR2 YSYEKL come from the germline V gene. CDR3 protein: CASSQDPPRGTNTEAFF. The CDR3 bases are TGCGCCAGCAGCCAAGATCCTCCCCGGGGAACGAACACTGAAGCTTTCTTT.

The V gene is TRBV7-2, the J gene TRBJ1-3; 9 bases are shared with TRBD1. CDR3 size: 15 residues. Trimming cost V 5 bases and J 4 bases; bases outside gene matches: 6. The germline V gene encodes CDR1 SGHTA and CDR2 FQGNSA. The CDR3 bases are TGTGCCAGCAGCCCCCGGGACAGGGCAGGAAACACCATATATTTT. Translating it yields CASSPRDRAGNTIYF.

This clone came up a few times. The chain combines TRBV30 with TRBJ2-1; 9 nucleotides match TRBD2. J gave up 4 bases and V 3 bases, and 13 bases lay outside the gene matches. Germline loops: CDR1 GTSNPN, CDR2 SVGIG (reference sequence). The CDR3 extends over 17 amino acids. The CDR3 nucleotides read TGTGCCTGGAGAGGGGCGGCGGGAGGGTTCGGGTACAATGAGCAGTTCTTC. Amino acids: CAWRGAAGGFGYNEQFF.

The J gene is TRBJ2-1, the V gene TRBV28; unclear D gene. Trimming cost V 4 bases and J 0 bases, with 10 bases left between them. In germline, CDR1 is MDHEN, CDR2 SYDVKM. The CDR3 consists of 15 residues. The CDR3 sequence: CASSYSGSSYNEQFF. In DNA, the CDR3 is TGTGCCAGCAGTTACTCAGGAAGCTCCTACAATGAGCAGTTCTTC.

This chain joins TRBV5-1 and TRBJ2-1; D unresolved. The germline V and J ends were trimmed by 2 bases and 8 bases, with 14 bases remaining between them. Germline V gene sequence: CDR1 SGHRS, CDR2 YFSETQ. CDR3 size: 14 residues. CDR3 region: CASSFRGSLDEQFF. The CDR3 bases are TGCGCCAGCAGCTTCCGCGGTTCCTTGGATGAGCAGTTCTTC.

The V gene is TRBV9, the J gene TRBJ2-3, with D uncertain. CDR1 is SGDLS and CDR2 is YYNGEE in the germline V gene. Deletions cut 4 bases from V and 2 bases from J, with 14 bases between. The CDR3 covers 15 residues. The CDR3 loop is CASSPTPSPTDTQYF. The CDR3 nucleotides are TGTGCCAGCAGCCCTACCCCTTCCCCCACAGATACGCAGTATTTT.

J is TRBJ2-1 and V is TRBV15, with D perhaps TRBD2 (5 bases). Germline loops: CDR1 LNHNV, CDR2 YYDKDF (reference sequence). The V and J ends lost 8 bases and 4 bases respectively, with 9 bases between them. This CDR3 comprises 12 residues. CDR3 bases: TGTGCCACCGCTCGAGGGTACAATGAGCAGTTCTTC. Its protein is CATARGYNEQFF. Supplemented by reference TRBV15 and TRBJ2-1, the full variable domain reads DAMVIQNPRYQVTQFGKPVTLSCSQTLNHNVMYWYQQKSSQAPKLLFHYYDKDFNNEADTPDNFQSRRPNTSFCFLDIRSPGLGDTAMYLCATARGYNEQFFGPGTRLTVL.

The chain links TRBV13 to TRBJ2-4, with 9 nucleotides matching TRBD2. V was pared by 5 bases and J by 6 bases, with 11 bases of the junction left unmatched. Germline V CDR1 and CDR2: PRHDT, FYEKMQ (reference sequence). The CDR3 has 16 amino acids. The CDR3 is CASSLLAGTSRNIQYF. The CDR3 nucleotides are TGTGCCAGCAGCCTGCTTGCTGGGACTAGCAGAAACATTCAGTACTTC.

This sequence joins TRBV1 and TRBJ2-3; the D call of TRBD2 is as the table states it, not checked on the DNA. TRBV1 is reported as a pseudogene. The CDR3 covers 17 residues. CDR3 amino acids: CTSSQDVTGGGTDTQYF. In DNA form, the CDR3 reads TGCACCAGCAGCCAAGATGTGACGGGAGGAGGCACAGATACGCAGTATTTT.

The rearrangement links TRBV7-9 to TRBJ2-7; TRBD2 matches 11 bases. The CDR3 totals 14 residues. Germline trimming cut 4 bases from V and 3 bases from J; bases unmatched to any gene: 2. Germline assignment: CDR1 SEHNR and CDR2 FQNEAQ (reference sequence). CDR3 nucleotide sequence: TGTGCCAGCAGCTACGGGACTAGCGGCTACGAGCAGTACTTC. It yields the protein CASSYGTSGYEQYF.

The gene calls are TRBV10-3 and TRBJ2-2; 9 nucleotides align to TRBD1. Germline V CDR1 and CDR2: ENHRY, SYGVKD. With 6 bases clipped from V and 2 bases from J, the junction kept 1 base outside the gene matches. The CDR3 has 14 amino acids. The CDR3 protein is CAIRGQGNTGELFF. The CDR3 DNA is TGTGCCATCAGGGGACAGGGAAACACCGGGGAGCTGTTTTTT.

This rearrangement joins TRBV7-6 to TRBJ2-7; TRBD2 matches at 7 bases. CDR1 and CDR2 (germline): SGHVS, FNYEAQ. V lost 1 base, J lost 6 bases, and 0 bases stayed unmatched. The CDR3 has 12 amino acids. CDR3 in DNA: TGTGCCAGCAGCTTAGGCGGGGGCGAGCAGTACTTC. It yields the protein CASSLGGGEQYF.

The count of this clone is one. This chain joins TRBV6-5 and TRBJ2-5; 8 bases map to TRBD1. Per the germline V gene, CDR1 is MNHEY and CDR2 is SVGAGI. Trimming at V came to 8 bases and at J to 8 bases, leaving 4 bases not matched to a gene. The CDR3 loop spans 11 amino acids. As DNA, the CDR3 is TGTGCCAGCTGGACAGGGTACACCCAGTACTTC. Amino acid sequence: CASWTGYTQYF.

For the CDR3, the DNA is TGTGCCAGCAGCGGACAAAATCTCCTTAATCAGCCCCAGCATTTT. Amino acids: CASSGQNLLNQPQHF. This chain joins TRBV6-5 and TRBJ1-5; a possible D gene is TRBD1 (5 bases). Germline loops: CDR1 MNHEY, CDR2 SVGAGI. V was trimmed by 6 bases and J by 4 bases, leaving 16 bases between them. CDR3 length: 15 amino acids.

Note on this clone: Other DNA sequences in this specimen translate into the identical CDR3. J is TRBJ2-7 and V is TRBV28; D perhaps matches TRBD1 (5 bases). V was cut by 2 bases and J by 3 bases, with 5 bases left in between. The CDR3 contains 12 residues. The germline V gene encodes CDR1 MDHEN and CDR2 SYDVKM. Here the CDR3 reads CASSLTGYEQYF. In DNA form, the CDR3 reads TGTGCCAGCAGTTTAACAGGCTACGAGCAGTACTTC.

The gene calls are TRBV28 and TRBJ1-1, with unresolved D. Germline CDR1 and CDR2: MDHEN and SYDVKM. V was pared by 6 bases and J by 1 base, with 9 bases between. CDR3 size: 13 residues. The CDR3 protein is CASSNIGNTEAFF. As DNA, the CDR3 is TGTGCCAGCAGCAACATTGGGAACACTGAAGCTTTCTTT.

V gene TRBV5-1 combines with J gene TRBJ1-4; 9 bases are shared with TRBD1. This CDR3 spans 15 amino acids. Per germline, CDR1 SGHRS and CDR2 YFSETQ. V lost 3 bases to trimming and J lost 4 bases; unmatched junction nucleotides: 4. CDR3 nucleotide sequence: TGCGCCAGCAGCTCTTCGGGACAGGGTAATGAAAAACTGTTTTTT. This codes for CASSSSGQGNEKLFF.

The chain employs TRBV27 and TRBJ2-7; a possible D gene is TRBD1 (6 bases). The CDR3 sequence is 12 residues long. CDR1 and CDR2 from the germline V gene are MNHEY and SMNVEV (reference sequence). Trimming cost V 7 bases and J 6 bases, with 13 bases left between them. Here the CDR3 DNA reads TGTGCCAGCATGACAGGTATCTCCGAGCAGTACTTC. Its protein is CASMTGISEQYF.

The gene calls are TRBV5-1 and TRBJ2-3; 14 bases are a match to TRBD2. Germline CDR1 SGHRS, CDR2 YFSETQ. Trimming at V came to 4 bases and at J to 5 bases, leaving 9 bases not matched to a gene. The length of the CDR3 is 17 residues. The CDR3 loop reads CASSKRLAGGPVDTQYF. The CDR3, as DNA: TGCGCCAGCAGCAAACGACTAGCGGGAGGGCCGGTAGATACGCAGTATTTT.

The chain links TRBV28 to TRBJ2-7, with D possibly TRBD1 on 6 matching bases. V lost 3 bases to trimming and J lost 5 bases, with 26 bases between them. The CDR3 runs to 18 residues. Germline lookup yields CDR1 MDHEN and CDR2 SYDVKM. The CDR3 sequence is CASSFPLGTLPRGDEQYF. CDR3 in DNA: TGTGCCAGCAGTTTCCCCCTTGGGACACTACCGCGTGGGGACGAGCAGTACTTC.

The rearrangement joins TRBV6-1 to TRBJ1-3; unclear D gene. V lost 0 bases and J lost 0, with 15 bases in between. Looked up from germline, CDR1 is MNHNS and CDR2 is SASEGT. The CDR3 has 18 amino acids. In nucleotides, the CDR3 is TGTGCCAGCAGTGAAGCGCTTCGTGCAGCGTCCTCTGGAAACACCATATATTTT. Protein: CASSEALRAASSGNTIYF.

The J gene is TRBJ2-7, the V gene TRBV18, with 13 bases identical to TRBD2. The ends lost 2 bases at V and 2 bases at J; junction bases unmatched: 6. The CDR3 is made up of 17 amino acids. Per the germline V gene, CDR1 is KGHSH and CDR2 is LQKENI. CDR3 loop: CASSPERGLAGPYEQYF. The CDR3 DNA reads TGTGCCAGCTCACCAGAGCGGGGACTAGCGGGACCCTACGAGCAGTACTTC.

This clone turned up a few times. J is TRBJ1-4 and V is TRBV9, with D possibly being TRBD1 (5 bases). The germline V and J ends were trimmed by 0 bases and 8 bases, with 8 bases remaining between them. The CDR3 runs 13 residues. Germline V CDR1 and CDR2: SGDLS, YYNGEE. The CDR3: CASSVGGGEKLFF. Written as DNA, the CDR3 is TGTGCCAGCAGCGTAGGGGGGGGAGAAAAACTGTTTTTT.

The chain combines TRBV6-5 with TRBJ1-1; 9 bases align to TRBD1. Germline CDR1 reads MNHEY; CDR2 reads SVGAGI. The CDR3 consists of 13 residues. V lost 7 bases and J lost 5; bases outside the gene matches: 5. The chain's CDR3 is CASKPGTGTEAFF. The DNA for the CDR3 is TGTGCCAGCAAACCGGGGACAGGGACTGAAGCTTTCTTT.

The gene calls are TRBV11-2 and TRBJ1-5, with D tentatively TRBD1 (5 bases). The germline V gene has CDR1 SGHAT and CDR2 FQNNGV. Trimming took 0 bases from V and 6 from J, leaving 9 bases between them. The CDR3 contains 14 residues. This CDR3 is CASSLDGGIQPQHF. CDR3 DNA: TGTGCCAGCAGCTTAGATGGGGGGATTCAGCCCCAGCATTTT.

The chain is built from TRBV5-1 and TRBJ2-3; TRBD2 matches at 12 bases. Trimming took 4 bases from V and 5 from J; bases not matched to a gene: 11. The CDR3 is 17 amino acids. The V gene's germline CDR1 is SGHRS and CDR2 YFSETQ. The DNA of the CDR3 is TGCGCCAGCAGCCGACGCCGACTAGCGGGAGAGGGAGATACGCAGTATTTT. This encodes CASSRRRLAGEGDTQYF.